Shown below are 12 T cell receptor delta chains from a single sample sequenced in a study of gamma-delta chains in newborns, infants, children. With CATT, TCRdb re-called clones from the reads. The sample holds 4,500 or so delta-chain clones, approximately 3% seen once. Material for sequencing was blood. The receptors come from a child who was a newborn, infant or young child, either healthy, febrile or measles-vaccinated (not recorded which).

This clone is categorized as medium-sized (0.01 to 0.1%). The V and J genes are TRDV2 and TRDJ3; 8 bases match TRDD3. The V and J ends lost 0 bases and 1 base, in that order; junction bases with no gene match: 7. This CDR3 has 19 residues. In germline, CDR1 is GEAIGNYY, CDR2 EKD. CDR3 sequence (DNA): TGTGCCTGTGACACCGCTGGGGGACTTCGGTCCTGGGACACCCGACAGATGTTTTTC. Translation: CACDTAGGLRSWDTRQMFF.

This clone was observed a few times. TCRdb lists the protein of a much larger clone for this DNA, which differs at residue 4, so this is likely a read error; the protein given here is translated from the DNA itself. This chain joins TRDV2 and TRDJ3, with 9 bases that match TRDD3. Germline CDR1 is GEAIGNYY and CDR2 is EKD. The CDR3 sequence is 18 residues long. The trim removed 5 bases at V and 3 bases at J, leaving 10 bases unmatched. Here the CDR3 reads CACGALGDEGWDTRQMFF. For the CDR3, the DNA is TGTGCCTGTGGCGCTCTGGGGGATGAAGGCTGGGACACCCGACAGATGTTTTTC.

On this clone: A much larger clone lies one base from this, so it may be a read error. This sample also contains other DNA sequences that code for the same CDR3. The chain uses TRDV2 and TRDJ3; the D gene is possibly TRDD3 (5 bases). CDR3 length: 20 residues. Germline-derived CDR1 and CDR2 are GEAIGNYY and EKD. CDR3 sequence (DNA): TGTGCCTGTGACACCATCCGAGGGGGCCCTAGCTCCTGGGACACCCGACAGATGTTCTTC. Its translation is CACDTIRGGPSSWDTRQMFF.

Concerning this clone itself: A much larger clone sits a single nucleotide away, making a read error possible. The same CDR3 arises from other DNA sequences in this sample as well. CDR3 region: CACDTGEWGIQRTWDTRQMFF. The CDR3 region has the DNA TGTGCCTGTGACACCGGAGAATGGGGGATACAACGAACCTGGGACACCCGACAGATGTTTTTC. This chain connects TRDV2 to TRDJ3; TRDD3 matches at 10 bases. This CDR3 has 21 amino acids. After removal of 0 bases from V and 2 bases from J, the junction contained 12 bases not matched to a gene. Germline values: CDR1 GEAIGNYY, CDR2 EKD.

This clone was seen a few times. The mismatch at residue 14 between this DNA's translation and the TCRdb protein of a much larger clone likely reflects a read error; the protein shown is translated from the DNA. The V call is TRDV2, the J call TRDJ3, with a tentative D call TRDD3 (5 bases). Looked up from germline, CDR1 is GEAIGNYY and CDR2 is EKD. The length of the CDR3 is 18 residues. The CDR3 reads CACDTVADNSWDTQQMFF. The CDR3 DNA sequence: TGTGCCTGTGACACCGTGGCCGATAACTCCTGGGACACCCAACAGATGTTTTTC.

This clone was counted between two and nine times. This DNA translates differently at residue 6 from the TCRdb protein, which is that of a much larger clone; a read error is likely, and the protein shown is the DNA's own translation. V and J are TRDV2 and TRDJ3; TRDD3 agrees at 8 bases. With V trimmed by 0 bases and J by 2 bases, 5 bases remained unmatched. CDR1 and CDR2 from the germline V gene are GEAIGNYY and EKD. The CDR3 length is 18 residues. The CDR3 loop is CACDTVGYGTWDTRQMFF. DNA for the CDR3: TGTGCCTGTGACACCGTGGGATACGGGACCTGGGACACCCGACAGATGTTTTTC.

As regards this clone: It is likely a read error: a sequence one base away is far more abundant. The same CDR3 also results from other DNA sequences found in this sample. The CDR3 coding sequence is TGTGCCTGTGACACACCGTACTGGGGCTCCTGGGACACCCGACAGATGTTTTTC. Translation: CACDTPYWGSWDTRQMFF. The chain links TRDV2 to TRDJ3; TRDD3 aligns across 7 bases. The CDR3 runs 18 residues. Germline V CDR1 and CDR2: GEAIGNYY, EKD. Trimming cost V 1 base and J 0 bases; bases outside gene matches: 5.

This clone was seen a handful of times. With a far larger clone one base away, a read error is the likely cause. The V gene is TRDV2, the J gene TRDJ3, with 12 bases that match TRDD3. The CDR3 extends over 19 amino acids. The germline V gene encodes CDR1 GEAIGNYY and CDR2 EKD. In DNA, the CDR3 is TGTGCCTGTGACACTCTGGGGGATACGAGCTCCTGGGACACCCGACGGATGTTTTTC. This translates into CACDTLGDTSSWDTRRMFF.

Concerning this clone itself: A much bigger clone sits one base away, suggesting this may be a read error. Other DNA sequences in this sample translate to the same CDR3. CDR3 sequence: CACDTVLPYTDKLIF. In nucleotides, the CDR3 is TGCGCCTGTGACACCGTACTGCCATACACCGATAAACTCATCTTT. This sequence joins TRDV2 and TRDJ1; no firm D call. The germline V gene encodes CDR1 GEAIGNYY and CDR2 EKD. The CDR3 is 15 amino acids.

As regards this clone: This sequence may be a read error, since a much larger clone differs from it by one base. The sample carries other DNA sequences with the same CDR3. This chain connects TRDV1 to TRDJ1, with TRDD3 matching over 7 bases. The germline gives CDR1 TSWWSYY, CDR2 QGS. The CDR3 is made up of 19 amino acids. V lost 3 bases to trimming and J lost 1 base; unmatched junction nucleotides: 17. CDR3 sequence: CALGEYSGGSRKPTDKLIF. CDR3 nucleotides: TGTGCTCTTGGGGAGTATTCTGGGGGCTCCCGGAAACCCACCGATAAACTCATCTTT.

This clone was counted only a few times. V gene TRDV2 combines with J gene TRDJ3, with TRDD3 matching over 11 bases. This CDR3 contains 18 residues. CDR1 is GEAIGNYY and CDR2 is EKD in the germline V gene. V lost 3 bases, J lost 0 bases, and 3 bases stayed unmatched. This CDR3 is CACDAGGYRSWDTRQMFF. The CDR3 bases are TGTGCCTGTGACGCTGGGGGATACCGCTCCTGGGACACCCGACAGATGTTTTTC.

This clone came up a few times. With only one base between it and a far larger clone, this is likely a read error. The chain recombines TRDV2 with TRDJ2; TRDD3 agrees at 9 bases. From germline, CDR1 is GEAIGNYY and CDR2 EKD. This CDR3 comprises 13 residues. CDR3 sequence reads: CACATWGIAQLFF. The CDR3 DNA reads as TGTGCCTGTGCCACCTGGGGGATAGCACAACTCTTCTTT.